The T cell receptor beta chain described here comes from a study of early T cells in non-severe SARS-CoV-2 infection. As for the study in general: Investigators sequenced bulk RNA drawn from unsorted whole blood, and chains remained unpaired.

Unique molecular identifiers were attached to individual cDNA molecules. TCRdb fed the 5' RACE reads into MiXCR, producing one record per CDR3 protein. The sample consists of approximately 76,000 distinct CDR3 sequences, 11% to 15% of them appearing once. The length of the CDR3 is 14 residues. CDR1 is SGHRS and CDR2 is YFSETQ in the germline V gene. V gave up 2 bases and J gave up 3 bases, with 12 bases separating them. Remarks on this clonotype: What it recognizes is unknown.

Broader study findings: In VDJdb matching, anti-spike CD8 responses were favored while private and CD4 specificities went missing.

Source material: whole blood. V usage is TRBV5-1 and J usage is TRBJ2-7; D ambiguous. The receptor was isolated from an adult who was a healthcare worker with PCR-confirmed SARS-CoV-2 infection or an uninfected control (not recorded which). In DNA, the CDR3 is TGCGCCAGCAGCTTTGGCGGACCTTACTACGAGCAGTACTTC. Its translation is CASSFGGPYYEQYF.